Below are 30 T cell receptor beta chains sequenced from a single sample in a study of Ad26.COV2.S vaccination and SARS-CoV-2 variants. Libraries were prepared by immunoSEQ multiplex PCR; TCRdb keeps only in-frame clonotypes and omits some of them. The data contain about 480,000 clones, around 88% of them seen just once; the ten biggest clones take up 10% to 15%. Sample treatment: over 15 received Ad26.COV2.S at low or high dose, single or two shots; five or six received placebo; per-sample allocation not given. On day 63 after the first injection, vaccine and placebo recipients gave samples. Sequenced here: peripheral blood, sampled in a trial of Ad26.COV2.S vaccine versus placebo. The receptor source for this set is a person aged 18-60 years who received the Ad26.COV2.S COVID-19 vaccine or a placebo.

This chain links TRBV6-5 with TRBJ1-1; D may be TRBD1 (6 bases). Germline CDR1 MNHEY, CDR2 SVGAGI. Deletions cut 8 bases from V and 6 bases from J, with 19 bases between. CDR3 size: 14 residues. CDR3 region: CASSKQGWDAEAFF. CDR3 in DNA: TGTGCCAGCTCGAAGCAGGGGTGGGATGCTGAAGCTTTCTTT.

This clone was seen only a few times. V usage is TRBV2 and J usage is TRBJ1-2, with 8 bases lining up with TRBD1. The CDR3 is made up of 14 amino acids. Trimming cost V 4 bases and J 6 bases; bases outside gene matches: 7. Germline V lookup: CDR1 SNHLY, CDR2 FYNNEI. DNA for the CDR3: TGTGCCAGCAGTGTGGGACAGGTCAGCGATGGCTACACCTTC. Residues: CASSVGQVSDGYTF.

V usage is TRBV9 and J usage is TRBJ1-1; 7 bases line up with TRBD1. J lost 0 bases, V lost 0 bases, and 5 bases had no gene match. The germline gives CDR1 SGDLS, CDR2 YYNGEE. The CDR3 contains 16 residues. The CDR3 sequence is CASSVGGQNMNTEAFF. For the CDR3, the DNA is TGTGCCAGCAGCGTAGGGGGACAGAACATGAACACTGAAGCTTTCTTT.

The V and J genes are TRBV5-1 and TRBJ1-1; 10 nucleotides match TRBD1. The CDR3 has 15 residues. Germline CDR1 is SGHRS and CDR2 is YFSETQ. The V segment lost 2 bases and the J segment 2 bases; nucleotides outside the gene matches: 3. This CDR3 is CASSLGDRGNTEAFF. The CDR3 DNA sequence: TGCGCCAGCAGCTTAGGGGACAGGGGAAACACTGAAGCTTTCTTT.

This chain uses TRBV19 with TRBJ1-1; perhaps TRBD1 as D (5 bases). Germline lookup yields CDR1 LNHDA and CDR2 SQIVND (reference sequence). V was pared by 2 bases and J by 10 bases, with 20 bases between. This CDR3 is built from 15 residues. The CDR3 DNA sequence: TGTGCCAGTAGTATAAGGTCGGGTAGGACACCCCCAGCTTTCTTT. Translation: CASSIRSGRTPPAFF.

This rearrangement joins TRBV18 to TRBJ1-5, with TRBD1 matching 10 bases. Germline CDR1 is KGHSH and CDR2 is LQKENI. With 5 bases clipped from V and 6 bases from J, the junction kept 7 bases outside the gene matches. This CDR3 is 15 amino acids long. The CDR3 coding sequence is TGTGCCAGCTCATCGGGACAGGGGAACGGTCAGCCCCAGCATTTT. Its translation is CASSSGQGNGQPQHF.

The V and J genes are TRBV7-9 and TRBJ2-5, with TRBD1 matching over 7 bases. This CDR3 is 15 amino acids long. V lost 5 bases, J lost 5 bases, and 11 bases stayed unmatched. The V gene's germline CDR1 is SEHNR and CDR2 FQNEAQ (reference sequence). CDR3 in amino acids: CASSSGSGGVETQYF. The DNA for the CDR3 is TGTGCCAGCAGCAGTGGTTCAGGGGGAGTGGAGACCCAGTACTTC.

A note on this clone: Other DNA sequences in the same sample also yield this CDR3. This chain uses TRBV3-1 (or the pseudogene TRBV3-2) with TRBJ1-1; D remains ambiguous. Germline V gene data show CDR1 as LGHDT and CDR2 as YNNKEL (reference sequence). The CDR3 length is 11 residues. The ends were cut back, 6 bases at V and 1 base at J, with 3 bases in the middle. Written as DNA, the CDR3 is TGTGCCAGCAGAAGGAACACTGAAGCTTTCTTT. Protein: CASRRNTEAFF.

The V call is TRBV4-3, the J call TRBJ1-5; 7 bases match TRBD1. J gave up 10 bases and V 0 bases, and 9 bases lay outside the gene matches. The CDR3 is 15 residues long. CDR1 and CDR2 (germline): LGHNA, YSLEER. CDR3 loop: CASSQELTGSLPQHF. In DNA, the CDR3 is TGCGCCAGCAGCCAAGAACTGACAGGGTCGCTACCCCAGCATTTT.

This chain connects TRBV6-5 to TRBJ1-6; no clear D. V lost 6 bases and J lost 7, with 13 bases in between. Germline CDR1 and CDR2: MNHEY and SVGAGI. The CDR3 runs 14 residues. Here the CDR3 DNA reads TGTGCCAGCAGATACACGGGTAGGAATTCACCCCTCCACTTT. Translated: CASRYTGRNSPLHF.

The chain is built from TRBV5-6 and TRBJ1-3; D is uncertain. CDR3 size: 13 residues. Germline V lookup: CDR1 SGHDT, CDR2 YYEEEE. The germline V and J ends were trimmed by 3 bases and 0 bases, with 4 bases remaining between them. The CDR3 DNA is TGTGCCAGCAGCTCTCCCTCTGGAAACACCATATATTTT. It specifies CASSSPSGNTIYF.

CDR3: CASSLKGGGQGYTF. In DNA form, the CDR3 reads TGTGCCAGCAGCTTAAAAGGGGGCGGGCAGGGCTACACCTTC. This chain links TRBV7-2 with TRBJ1-2; the match to TRBD1 covers 7 bases. Trimming removed 2 bases from V and 8 bases from J; junction bases left unmatched: 8. There are 14 residues in the CDR3. The germline V gene has CDR1 SGHTA and CDR2 FQGNSA.

The chain has TRBV27 and TRBJ1-1; tentatively, D is TRBD1 (6 bases). V shed 5 bases and J shed 10 bases, with 26 bases lying between them. Per germline, CDR1 MNHEY and CDR2 SMNVEV (reference sequence). This CDR3 is built from 16 residues. The CDR3 protein is CASSPYTGQYEARAFF. The CDR3 region has the DNA TGTGCCAGCAGTCCTTACACCGGACAGTACGAAGCTAGAGCTTTCTTT.

The chain employs TRBV19 and TRBJ2-3, with a tentative D call TRBD1 (6 bases). The V gene lost 6 bases and the J gene lost 5 bases, with 12 bases spanning the gap. This CDR3 is 13 amino acids long. Germline V gene lookup returns CDR1 LNHDA and CDR2 SQIVND (reference sequence). The CDR3 region is CASSPTGLDTQYF. The CDR3 DNA reads TGTGCCAGTAGCCCAACAGGGTTAGATACGCAGTATTTT.

The CDR3 region has the DNA TGTGCCAGCAGCACCCGACAGGATCCAGGCTTCTTT. Residues: CASSTRQDPGFF. The chain links TRBV7-9 to TRBJ1-1; weak D call: TRBD1 (6 bases). V was shortened by 5 bases and J by 14 bases, with 18 bases between the two germline ends. Germline V gene data show CDR1 as SEHNR and CDR2 as FQNEAQ (reference sequence). The CDR3 totals 12 residues.

The chain combines TRBV19 with TRBJ2-2; 10 bases match TRBD2. Looked up from germline, CDR1 is LNHDA and CDR2 is SQIVND (reference sequence). The trim removed 5 bases at V and 7 bases at J, leaving 19 bases unmatched. This CDR3 has 19 residues. CDR3 DNA sequence: TGTGCCAGTAGTCCCTCCCCTCAAGCGGGAGGGCAGAGATTCGGGGAGCTGTTTTTT. Amino acids: CASSPSPQAGGQRFGELFF.

J is TRBJ1-6 and V is TRBV6-2 or TRBV6-3; 7 nucleotides agree with TRBD1. The CDR3 is 11 amino acids. V trimming: 2 bases; J trimming: 17 bases; junction bases outside the gene matches: 3. The germline gives CDR1 MNHEY, CDR2 SVGEGT. The CDR3 sequence: CASSYPGQVHF. The CDR3 bases are TGTGCCAGCAGTTACCCTGGACAGGTCCACTTT.

This rearrangement joins TRBV28 to TRBJ2-7; no reliable D call. Germline CDR1 reads MDHEN; CDR2 reads SYDVKM. Trimming took 6 bases from V and 3 from J, leaving 6 bases between them. The CDR3 has 11 residues. The CDR3 loop reads CASSRNYEQYF. CDR3 nucleotides: TGTGCCAGCAGCCGTAACTACGAGCAGTACTTC.

The chain couples TRBV30 to TRBJ2-7; D assignment may be TRBD1 or TRBD2 (5 bases each). Germline V gene lookup returns CDR1 GTSNPN and CDR2 SVGIG (reference sequence). Trimming removed 3 bases from V and 5 bases from J, with 14 bases in between. The CDR3 covers 13 residues. The CDR3 DNA reads TGTGCCTGGAGCGGGACGAAAACCCACGAGCAGTACTTC. Its translation is CAWSGTKTHEQYF. The whole variable domain, remainder taken from reference TRBV30 and TRBJ2-7, is SQTIHQWPATLVQPVGSPLSLECTVEGTSNPNLYWYRQAAGRGLQLLFYSVGIGQISSEVPQNLSASRPQDRQFILSSKKLLLSDSGFYLCAWSGTKTHEQYFGPGTRLTVT.

V usage is TRBV28 and J usage is TRBJ2-1; D is perhaps TRBD1 or TRBD2 (5 bases each). V lost 1 base to trimming and J lost 4 bases, with 20 bases between them. Per the germline V gene, CDR1 is MDHEN and CDR2 is SYDVKM. The CDR3 is 18 amino acids. The CDR3 here is CASSLFMGVGVWYNEQFF. The CDR3 DNA reads TGTGCCAGCAGTTTATTCATGGGCGTGGGGGTCTGGTACAATGAGCAGTTCTTC.

The chain recombines TRBV11-3 with TRBJ2-7, with D unresolved. This CDR3 has 13 amino acids. Germline V lookup: CDR1 SGHNT, CDR2 YENEEA. With 1 base removed from V and 6 bases from J, the gap between germline ends came to 10 bases. CDR3 DNA: TGTGCCAGCAGCTTAGGGGGTTCTGCCGAGCAGTACTTC. Its protein is CASSLGGSAEQYF.

The rearrangement uses TRBV5-1 and TRBJ2-7; 7 bases fit TRBD2. The CDR3 extends over 14 amino acids. CDR1 and CDR2 (germline): SGHRS, YFSETQ. Trimming at V came to 9 bases and at J to 0 bases, leaving 9 bases not matched to a gene. CDR3: CATSGGIGSYEQYF. The CDR3 region has the DNA TGCGCCACCTCGGGGGGAATAGGCTCCTACGAGCAGTACTTC.

The genes are TRBV10-3 and TRBJ1-1; 9 nucleotides match TRBD1. Germline V gene sequence: CDR1 ENHRY, CDR2 SYGVKD. The CDR3 loop spans 16 amino acids. With 4 bases clipped from V and 0 bases from J, the junction kept 6 bases outside the gene matches. The CDR3 DNA follows: TGTGCCATCAGTGGCCGGGACAGGGATATGAACACTGAAGCTTTCTTT. Its protein is CAISGRDRDMNTEAFF.

The chain joins TRBV28 to TRBJ1-3, with D uncertain. The CDR3 contains 13 residues. CDR1 is MDHEN, CDR2 SYDVKM, per germline. V was trimmed by 5 bases and J by 11 bases, leaving 16 bases between them. In DNA, the CDR3 is TGTGCCAGCAGTCCCCCTTTCCCCCCGTCCATATATTTT. Its translation is CASSPPFPPSIYF.

The CDR3 here is CSVAGEQFTGELFF. The CDR3 DNA is TGCAGCGTTGCGGGAGAACAGTTCACCGGGGAGCTGTTTTTT. This rearrangement joins TRBV29-1 to TRBJ2-2, with D possibly TRBD2 on 6 matching bases. Germline V gene sequence: CDR1 SQVTM, CDR2 ANQGSEA. The V end was cut by 4 bases, the J end by 4 bases, with 13 bases between. The CDR3 has 14 amino acids.

The rearrangement uses TRBV28 and TRBJ1-5; possible D gene TRBD1, 5 bases. V dropped 6 bases and J dropped 0 bases, with 9 bases sitting between them. Germline V CDR1 and CDR2: MDHEN, SYDVKM. The CDR3 loop spans 14 amino acids. The CDR3: CASRPGDSNQPQHF. In DNA, the CDR3 is TGTGCCAGCAGGCCGGGGGATAGCAATCAGCCCCAGCATTTT. The full variable domain, its missing parts supplied by reference TRBV28 and TRBJ1-5, is DVKVTQSSRYLVKRTGEKVFLECVQDMDHENMFWYRQDPGLGLRLIYFSYDVKMKEKGDIPEGYSVSREKKERFSLILESASTNQTSMYLCASRPGDSNQPQHFGDGTRLSIL.

The chain employs TRBV14 and TRBJ1-6; D is unclear. CDR1 SGHDN and CDR2 FVKESK come from the germline V gene. The V and J ends lost 1 base and 12 bases respectively, with 10 bases between them. The CDR3 loop spans 13 amino acids. DNA for the CDR3: TGTGCCAGCAGCCAAGTAGTCGGAGGACCCCTCCACTTT. Translation gives CASSQVVGGPLHF.

This sequence joins TRBV3-1 (or the pseudogene TRBV3-2) and TRBJ1-4; perhaps TRBD1 as D (5 bases). V lost 2 bases to trimming and J lost 5 bases, with 6 bases between them. The CDR3 is 13 residues long. Germline V CDR1 and CDR2: LGHDT, YNNKEL (reference sequence). CDR3 loop: CASSQWGNEKLFF. CDR3 coding DNA: TGTGCCAGCAGCCAATGGGGGAATGAAAAACTGTTTTTT.

This clone was seen only once. This sequence joins TRBV7-2 and TRBJ1-2; no reliable D call. There are 15 residues in the CDR3. V shed 1 base and J shed 3 bases, with 12 bases lying between them. Germline V lookup: CDR1 SGHTA, CDR2 FQGNSA. The DNA of the CDR3 is TGTGCCAGCAGCTTAGTAGGGTCTCAGGACTATGGCTACACCTTC. Translating it yields CASSLVGSQDYGYTF.

V and J are TRBV5-1 and TRBJ2-2; 7 bases match TRBD2. V lost 0 bases to trimming and J lost 3 bases; unmatched junction nucleotides: 8. CDR1 is SGHRS, CDR2 YFSETQ, per germline. The CDR3 totals 17 residues. CDR3 protein: CASSLGVSLADTGELFF. The CDR3 DNA sequence: TGCGCCAGCAGCTTGGGGGTATCGCTAGCGGACACCGGGGAGCTGTTTTTT.